What follows are 30 T cell receptor beta chains derived from one specimen sequenced in a study of blood T cell repertoires in COVID-19. Assay: immunoSEQ multiplex PCR; the TCRdb copy retains only in-frame clones and omits some. The sample contains about 440,000 clones, 88% of which appear only once. What was sequenced was peripheral blood. Receptors originate from a woman in her forties or fifties with COVID-19, enrolled during active disease.

This clone showed up just once. V usage is TRBV19 and J usage is TRBJ1-5; D gene uncertain. Trimming shortened V by 2 bases and J by 3 bases, and 8 bases separated the two germline ends. The CDR3 loop spans 14 amino acids. Germline V gene lookup returns CDR1 LNHDA and CDR2 SQIVND (reference sequence). CDR3 in amino acids: CASSITGFNQPQHF. DNA of the CDR3: TGTGCCAGTAGTATAACGGGGTTCAATCAGCCCCAGCATTTT.

Points on this clone: The same CDR3 is also encoded by other DNA sequences in this sample. This sequence joins TRBV5-1 and TRBJ1-1; D is possibly TRBD1 (6 bases). Germline CDR1 reads SGHRS; CDR2 reads YFSETQ. The CDR3 length is 14 residues. The ends were cut back, 0 bases at V and 2 bases at J, with 8 bases in the middle. The CDR3 loop is CASSLAGANTEAFF. The CDR3 DNA reads TGCGCCAGCAGCTTGGCAGGGGCCAACACTGAAGCTTTCTTT.

The chain uses TRBV5-6 and TRBJ2-2; 8 bases line up with TRBD1. Trimming took 5 bases from V and 4 from J; bases not matched to a gene: 10. The CDR3 runs to 16 residues. Germline values: CDR1 SGHDT, CDR2 YYEEEE. The CDR3 protein is CASRLLTGVVTGELFF. The CDR3 nucleotides are TGTGCCAGCAGGTTGTTGACAGGGGTGGTCACCGGGGAGCTGTTTTTT. Supplemented by reference TRBV5-6 and TRBJ2-2, the full variable domain reads DAGVTQSPTHLIKTRGQQVTLRCSPKSGHDTVSWYQQALGQGPQFIFQYYEEEERQRGNFPDRFSGHQFPNYSSELNVNALLLGDSALYLCASRLLTGVVTGELFFGEGSRLTVL.

The chain recombines TRBV9 with TRBJ1-3; D gene unclear. CDR1 SGDLS and CDR2 YYNGEE come from the germline V gene. Trimming cost V 6 bases and J 0 bases, with 10 bases left between them. This CDR3 has 14 residues. This CDR3 is CASTRPDSGNTIYF. CDR3 nucleotide sequence: TGTGCCAGCACTAGACCAGACTCTGGAAACACCATATATTTT.

Note on this clone: The sample holds other DNA sequences that translate to the same CDR3. This chain uses TRBV19 with TRBJ1-1, with D unresolved. The ends were cut back, 5 bases at V and 5 bases at J, with 9 bases in the middle. The CDR3 is 12 amino acids. In germline, CDR1 is LNHDA, CDR2 SQIVND (reference sequence). The CDR3 DNA follows: TGTGCCAGTAGTCGAGGAGGAACTGAAGCTTTCTTT. It is translated as CASSRGGTEAFF. The variable domain in full, completed from reference TRBV19 and TRBJ1-1, reads DGGITQSPKYLFRKEGQNVTLSCEQNLNHDAMYWYRQDPGQGLRLIYYSQIVNDFQKGDIAEGYSVSREKKESFPLTVTSAQKNPTAFYLCASSRGGTEAFFGQGTRLTVV.

J is TRBJ1-1 and V is TRBV6-5, with D unresolved. CDR3 length: 11 amino acids. The V end lost 7 bases, the J end lost 8 bases, and 11 bases lay between the germline ends. The germline V gene has CDR1 MNHEY and CDR2 SVGAGI. CDR3 protein: CASTSGREAFF. In DNA form, the CDR3 reads TGTGCCAGCACTTCGGGGAGAGAAGCTTTCTTT.

In nucleotides, the CDR3 is TGCGCCAGCAGCTCGACAATGACCGGCACAGGGGATTCGGTTCAGTACTTC. It encodes CASSSTMTGTGDSVQYF. The chain employs TRBV5-1 and TRBJ2-4, with 7 bases identical to TRBD1. V shed 3 bases, J shed 11 bases, and the junction held 20 bases outside the gene matches. The CDR3 has 17 amino acids. Germline V gene data show CDR1 as SGHRS and CDR2 as YFSETQ.

In the case of this clone: Other nucleotide sequences from this sample produce the same CDR3. The chain is built from TRBV5-1 and TRBJ1-1; D is unresolved. Germline lookup yields CDR1 SGHRS and CDR2 YFSETQ. Between the trimmed V and J ends, which lost 0 bases and 5 bases, there was a span of 5 bases. The CDR3 runs 12 residues. The CDR3 reads CASSLGATEAFF. The CDR3 coding sequence is TGCGCCAGCAGCTTGGGGGCGACTGAAGCTTTCTTT.

The chain joins TRBV15 to TRBJ1-1; 9 bases are a match to TRBD1. Trimming at V came to 1 base and at J to 0 bases, leaving 3 bases not matched to a gene. CDR3 size: 16 residues. The germline CDR1 and CDR2 sequences are LNHNV and YYDKDF (reference sequence). DNA for the CDR3: TGTGCCACCAGCAGAGGTAGGACAGGGGTGAACACTGAAGCTTTCTTT. It yields the protein CATSRGRTGVNTEAFF.

V is TRBV9 and J is TRBJ2-2; perhaps TRBD2 as D (5 bases). The germline CDR1 and CDR2 sequences are SGDLS and YYNGEE. CDR3 length equals 17 residues. With 0 bases removed from V and 5 bases from J, the gap between germline ends came to 17 bases. The DNA of the CDR3 is TGTGCCAGCAGCGTAGCTGTGAGGGATAGAAAGACCGGGGAGCTGTTTTTT. Protein product: CASSVAVRDRKTGELFF.

This clone was seen more than once but under ten times. V and J are TRBV5-1 and TRBJ1-1, with D tentatively TRBD1 (5 bases). The V end lost 6 bases, the J end lost 8 bases, and 20 bases lay between the germline ends. Germline assignment: CDR1 SGHRS and CDR2 YFSETQ. The length of the CDR3 is 14 residues. The CDR3 nucleotides read TGCGCCAGCATCCGGGACGGGGGGTCTCGGGAAGCTTTCTTT. Translated, it gives CASIRDGGSREAFF.

The chain joins TRBV19 to TRBJ1-6; 7 nucleotides agree with TRBD1. J lost 8 bases, V lost 3 bases, and 13 bases had no gene match. CDR3 length equals 17 residues. The germline gives CDR1 LNHDA, CDR2 SQIVND (reference sequence). This CDR3 reads CASSIVGTATGDSPLHF. As DNA, the CDR3 is TGTGCCAGTAGTATCGTAGGGACAGCCACCGGGGATTCACCCCTCCACTTT. The whole variable domain, filled in from reference TRBV19 and TRBJ1-6, reads DGGITQSPKYLFRKEGQNVTLSCEQNLNHDAMYWYRQDPGQGLRLIYYSQIVNDFQKGDIAEGYSVSREKKESFPLTVTSAQKNPTAFYLCASSIVGTATGDSPLHFGNGTRLTVT.

This rearrangement joins TRBV12-3 or TRBV12-4 to TRBJ1-5; unclear D gene. The V end was cut by 3 bases, the J end by 6 bases, with 9 bases between. CDR3 length: 13 amino acids. CDR3 loop: CASSFRGTQPQHF. In DNA form, the CDR3 reads TGTGCCAGCAGTTTTAGAGGAACTCAGCCCCAGCATTTT.

This clone was picked up a small number of times. Other DNA sequences from this sample encode an identical CDR3 as well. This sequence joins TRBV5-1 and TRBJ1-1; weak D call: TRBD1 (5 bases). The CDR3 extends over 14 amino acids. From germline, CDR1 is SGHRS and CDR2 YFSETQ. V was trimmed by 0 bases and J by 5 bases, leaving 11 bases between them. The CDR3 loop reads CASSLEGGGTEAFF. In DNA form, the CDR3 reads TGCGCCAGCAGCTTGGAAGGCGGGGGTACTGAAGCTTTCTTT. The full variable domain, rest sourced from reference TRBV5-1 and TRBJ1-1, is KAGVTQTPRYLIKTRGQQVTLSCSPISGHRSVSWYQQTPGQGLQFLFEYFSETQRNKGNFPGRFSGRQFSNSRSEMNVSTLELGDSALYLCASSLEGGGTEAFFGQGTRLTVV.

The CDR3: CASSPGGGGAEEQYF. CDR3 sequence (DNA): TGTGCCAGCAGCCCGGGCGGCGGGGGGGCAGAAGAGCAGTACTTC. The chain is built from TRBV7-2 and TRBJ2-7; 9 bases are shared with TRBD2. The V segment lost 5 bases and the J segment 7 bases; nucleotides outside the gene matches: 12. The length of the CDR3 is 15 residues. Germline V lookup: CDR1 SGHTA, CDR2 FQGNSA.

CDR3 residues: CASSIQGVTNYGYTF. CDR3 nucleotides: TGTGCCAGCAGTATTCAGGGGGTTACTAACTATGGCTACACCTTC. V is TRBV6-5 and J is TRBJ1-2; 7 bases match TRBD1. The CDR3 is made up of 15 amino acids. The junction had 6 bases not matched to a gene; V was cut back by 5 bases and J by 0 bases. Germline V lookup: CDR1 MNHEY, CDR2 SVGAGI.

The V call is TRBV12-3 or TRBV12-4, the J call TRBJ1-2, with a possible D match to TRBD1 (6 bases). The V gene lost 6 bases and the J gene lost 7 bases, with 15 bases spanning the gap. The CDR3 is 13 residues long. CDR3 region: CASRMGRGSGYTF. The CDR3, as DNA: TGTGCCAGCAGAATGGGCAGGGGAAGTGGCTACACCTTC.

This clone was seen a handful of times. This chain joins TRBV2 and TRBJ1-5; D may be TRBD1 (5 bases). Germline lookup yields CDR1 SNHLY and CDR2 FYNNEI. CDR3 length: 14 residues. Trimming took 8 bases from V and 7 from J, leaving 18 bases between them. CDR3 sequence: CASGGDQGGQPQHF. CDR3 in DNA: TGTGCCAGCGGGGGGGATCAGGGAGGGCAGCCCCAGCATTTT. The full variable domain, completed using reference TRBV2 and TRBJ1-5, is EPEVTQTPSHQVTQMGQEVILRCVPISNHLYFYWYRQILGQKVEFLVSFYNNEISEKSEIFDDQFSVERPDGSNFTLKIRSTKLEDSAMYFCASGGDQGGQPQHFGDGTRLSIL.

The V call is TRBV19, the J call TRBJ1-5; D uncertain. Trimming took off 5 bases at V and 5 bases at J, with 13 bases between the two ends. The germline V gene has CDR1 LNHDA and CDR2 SQIVND (reference sequence). CDR3 length: 14 amino acids. The CDR3 coding sequence is TGTGCCAGTAGTCCACGAATGGCGGATCAGCCCCAGCATTTT. Amino acid sequence: CASSPRMADQPQHF.

There are a few counts of this clone. The gene calls are TRBV15 and TRBJ2-1, with no clear D. Trimming took off 4 bases at V and 0 bases at J, with 13 bases between the two ends. The CDR3 covers 16 residues. Germline CDR1 is LNHNV and CDR2 is YYDKDF (reference sequence). DNA of the CDR3: TGTGCCACCAGCACGCTTGATCCTAGCTCCTACAATGAGCAGTTCTTC. Translation gives CATSTLDPSSYNEQFF. Full variable domain (missing parts from reference TRBV15 and TRBJ2-1): DAMVIQNPRYQVTQFGKPVTLSCSQTLNHNVMYWYQQKSSQAPKLLFHYYDKDFNNEADTPDNFQSRRPNTSFCFLDIRSPGLGDTAMYLCATSTLDPSSYNEQFFGPGTRLTVL.

With respect to this clone: This sample also contains other DNA sequences that code for the same CDR3. This sequence joins TRBV3-1 (or the pseudogene TRBV3-2) and TRBJ1-5, with D unresolved. This CDR3 contains 12 residues. The ends were cut back, 3 bases at V and 5 bases at J, with 5 bases in the middle. The germline gives CDR1 LGHDT, CDR2 YNNKEL (reference sequence). The DNA for the CDR3 is TGTGCCAGCAGCCACGGAGATCAGCCCCAGCATTTT. Translated, it gives CASSHGDQPQHF.

V usage is TRBV5-1 and J usage is TRBJ2-7; 8 nucleotides align to TRBD2. V shed 4 bases and J 2 bases; nucleotides not matched to a gene: 8. Germline CDR1 is SGHRS and CDR2 is YFSETQ. This CDR3 is built from 15 residues. CDR3 protein: CASSVGGAGAYEQYF. Here the CDR3 DNA reads TGCGCCAGCAGCGTGGGAGGAGCGGGAGCCTACGAGCAGTACTTC.

The chain is built from TRBV10-3 and TRBJ1-1; tentative D call: TRBD1 (5 bases). This CDR3 comprises 13 residues. The germline CDR1 and CDR2 sequences are ENHRY and SYGVKD. The germline V and J ends were trimmed by 6 bases and 5 bases, with 13 bases remaining between them. This CDR3 reads CAISSDSWTEAFF. CDR3 nucleotide sequence: TGTGCCATCAGCTCTGACAGCTGGACTGAAGCTTTCTTT.

This clone was seen once. The gene calls are TRBV5-1 and TRBJ2-5, with D possibly matching TRBD1 (6 bases). Per the germline V gene, CDR1 is SGHRS and CDR2 is YFSETQ. V gave up 0 bases and J gave up 4 bases, with 16 bases separating them. The CDR3 consists of 16 residues. The CDR3 coding sequence is TGCGCCAGCAGCTTGGCCGGGTTTCAGGGGATAGAGACCCAGTACTTC. This translates into CASSLAGFQGIETQYF.

V usage is TRBV3-1 (or the pseudogene TRBV3-2) and J usage is TRBJ1-6, with 7 nucleotides matching TRBD1. Germline trimming cut 4 bases from V and 7 bases from J; bases unmatched to any gene: 4. CDR1 LGHDT and CDR2 YNNKEL come from the germline V gene (reference sequence). CDR3 length equals 14 residues. The CDR3 is CASSPTGTNSPLHF. The DNA for the CDR3 is TGTGCCAGCAGCCCGACAGGGACAAATTCACCCCTCCACTTT.

This clone turned up a few times. CDR3 coding DNA: TGTGCCAGCTCCCTGCAGGGAGATACGCAGTATTTT. This encodes CASSLQGDTQYF. The chain recombines TRBV19 with TRBJ2-3; a weak D match, TRBD1 (5 bases). The CDR3 has 12 amino acids. V shed 9 bases and J shed 5 bases, with 12 bases lying between them. The germline V gene encodes CDR1 LNHDA and CDR2 SQIVND (reference sequence). Together with reference TRBV19 and TRBJ2-3, the CDR3 gives the full variable domain: DGGITQSPKYLFRKEGQNVTLSCEQNLNHDAMYWYRQDPGQGLRLIYYSQIVNDFQKGDIAEGYSVSREKKESFPLTVTSAQKNPTAFYLCASSLQGDTQYFGPGTRLTVL.

This chain links TRBV6-5 with TRBJ2-7, with TRBD1 matching 7 bases. Losses at the gene ends were 10 bases for V and 0 bases for J; bases not matched to a gene: 6. The CDR3 is made up of 13 amino acids. In germline, CDR1 is MNHEY, CDR2 SVGAGI. This CDR3 is CATTTGSSYEQYF. In DNA form, the CDR3 reads TGTGCCACCACGACAGGGAGCTCCTACGAGCAGTACTTC.

The V and J genes are TRBV7-5 and TRBJ2-2; the DNA was not compared with TRBD2, the D call given in the table. TRBV7-5 represents a pseudogene. CDR3 length: 18 residues. This chain's CDR3 is CARSRGLAGGANTGELFF. The CDR3 region has the DNA TGTGCCAGAAGCCGGGGACTAGCGGGGGGCGCGAACACCGGGGAGCTGTTTTTT.

V usage is TRBV5-1 and J usage is TRBJ1-1; D not certain. The V gene lost 4 bases and the J gene lost 4 bases, with 17 bases spanning the gap. The CDR3 loop spans 15 amino acids. CDR1 is SGHRS and CDR2 is YFSETQ in the germline V gene. CDR3 sequence (DNA): TGCGCCAGCAGCCCGGGTCTTCAGCGGGTCACTGAAGCTTTCTTT. This encodes CASSPGLQRVTEAFF.

The chain links TRBV2 to TRBJ1-4; D may be TRBD1 (6 bases). Trimming took 4 bases from V and 5 from J, leaving 14 bases between them. CDR3 length: 15 residues. Per the germline V gene, CDR1 is SNHLY and CDR2 is FYNNEI. This CDR3 is CASSARTVSNEKLFF. The CDR3 coding sequence is TGTGCCAGCAGTGCCCGGACAGTGTCGAATGAAAAACTGTTTTTT.